This T cell receptor (beta chain) was retrieved from a study of CD8 T cells in Susac syndrome. Background on the study: When blood was drawn, patients with Susac syndrome were on intravenous immunoglobulin alone, on corticosteroids, or therapy-naive.

Broader study findings: Repertoires of Susac syndrome CD4+ T cells lacked clonal expansion.

In regard to this clonotype: Its antigen is as yet unknown.

Trimming shortened V by 3 bases and J by 5 bases, and 22 bases separated the two germline ends. The CDR3 is 16 residues long. Germline-derived CDR1 and CDR2 are DFQATT and SNEGSKA (reference sequence). Random hexamers were used to reverse transcribe roughly 0.45 to 1 ug of RNA. TCRdb re-derived calls from the immunoSEQ multiplex PCR reads in MiXCR, one entry per CDR3 protein. In the table there are over 100,000 distinct CDR3 sequences, nearly 96% of which are singletons. V and J are TRBV20-1 and TRBJ1-2; D possibly corresponds to TRBD1 (6 bases). The TCR originated in a human donor with Susac syndrome. The material sequenced was CD4+ T cells from PBMCs. The CDR3: CSASKGGEDIWYGYTF. In DNA form, the CDR3 reads TGCAGTGCTAGCAAGGGGGGTGAGGATATATGGTATGGCTACACCTTC.